This entry lists 26 T cell receptor beta chains sequenced from one sample in a study of vaccination effects on CD4 cells after COVID-19. Subsequent to a culture period of about ten days, CD4+ T cells were isolated. Their target antigens are unknown. This table comes from immunoSEQ multiplex PCR, and its TCRdb copy is limited to in-frame clones, with some not included. The sample has 45,000 to 50,000 clones, 70% to 80% seen once. The source material was CD4+ T cells from PBMCs cultured without peptide, sampled before COVID-19 vaccination. The receptors were gathered from a human donor who had a prior SARS-CoV-2 infection.

The V gene is TRBV6-2 or TRBV6-3, the J gene TRBJ2-7, with D unresolved. V dropped 5 bases and J dropped 2 bases, with 4 bases sitting between them. The CDR3 runs 11 residues. Germline assignment: CDR1 MNHEY and CDR2 SVGEGT. CDR3 coding DNA: TGTGCCAGCAGTCAAACCTACGAGCAGTACTTC. It codes for CASSQTYEQYF.

The rearrangement links TRBV7-3 to TRBJ1-1; D is possibly TRBD1 (5 bases). CDR3 length equals 15 residues. CDR1 is SGHTA and CDR2 is FQGTGA in the germline V gene. The germline V and J ends were trimmed by 3 bases and 1 base, with 12 bases remaining between them. CDR3 bases: TGTGCCAGCAGCTTGAGACCGGGACCGAACACTGAAGCTTTCTTT. It yields the protein CASSLRPGPNTEAFF.

The V call is TRBV3-1 (or the pseudogene TRBV3-2), the J call TRBJ1-1; 7 bases map to TRBD1. CDR1 LGHDT and CDR2 YNNKEL come from the germline V gene (reference sequence). This CDR3 is built from 12 residues. With 4 bases clipped from V and 8 bases from J, the junction kept 4 bases outside the gene matches. The CDR3 loop is CASSRRQGEAFF. The CDR3 nucleotides read TGTGCCAGCAGCCGAAGACAGGGAGAAGCTTTCTTT.

The chain uses TRBV7-2 and TRBJ2-7, with TRBD1 matching over 8 bases. This CDR3 is 15 amino acids long. V lost 1 base, J lost 4 bases, and 6 bases stayed unmatched. Germline lookup yields CDR1 SGHTA and CDR2 FQGNSA. CDR3 nucleotides: TGTGCCAGCAGCTTAGGCCAGGGGGCCTTATACGAGCAGTACTTC. Protein sequence: CASSLGQGALYEQYF.

On this clone: A read error is likely, as this CDR3 ends without the conserved phenylalanine or tryptophan. No DNA is shown, since the ends of the CDR3 on it are uncertain; the CDR3 is the one TCRdb lists. This chain links TRBV21-1 with TRBJ2-7. TRBV21-1 is an annotated pseudogene. The CDR3 length equals 9 residues, ends included. The CDR3 reads CASSKYDGS.

The genes are TRBV19 and TRBJ2-7; a weak D match, TRBD1 (6 bases). The CDR3 is 14 residues long. The germline gives CDR1 LNHDA, CDR2 SQIVND (reference sequence). Trimming took off 3 bases at V and 4 bases at J, with 13 bases between the two ends. The DNA of the CDR3 is TGTGCCAGTAGTATGGGCCTCGGACAGTACGAGCAGTACTTC. Translating it yields CASSMGLGQYEQYF.

This clone has more than one count but fewer than ten. This sequence joins TRBV7-9 and TRBJ2-2; D might be TRBD1 or TRBD2, each matching 6 bases. Per germline, CDR1 SEHNR and CDR2 FQNEAQ (reference sequence). V was trimmed by 5 bases and J by 6 bases, leaving 19 bases between them. The CDR3 totals 16 residues. CDR3 amino acids: CASSRVGGGLPGELFF. The CDR3 DNA reads TGTGCCAGCAGCCGCGTTGGAGGGGGTTTGCCCGGGGAGCTGTTTTTT.

The V call is TRBV7-8, the J call TRBJ2-3; maybe TRBD2 (6 bases). CDR3 size: 15 residues. Germline CDR1 is SGHVS and CDR2 is FQNEAQ. The ends were cut back, 1 base at V and 2 bases at J, with 10 bases in the middle. As DNA, the CDR3 is TGTGCCAGCAGCTTAGTGGGGGGAAACACAGATACGCAGTATTTT. Its protein is CASSLVGGNTDTQYF.

This chain uses TRBV7-2 with TRBJ2-1; weak D call: TRBD2 (6 bases). The germline V gene encodes CDR1 SGHTA and CDR2 FQGNSA. The CDR3 loop spans 13 amino acids. V dropped 4 bases and J dropped 7 bases, with 11 bases sitting between them. Written as DNA, the CDR3 is TGTGCCAGCAGCTACAAGGCGGGGAATGAGCAGTTCTTC. This codes for CASSYKAGNEQFF.

The chain has TRBV29-1 and TRBJ1-2, with 9 bases fitting TRBD1. Per germline, CDR1 SQVTM and CDR2 ANQGSEA. Unmatched junction bases numbered 10, after V lost 5 bases and J lost 9 bases. The CDR3 covers 13 residues. The CDR3 sequence is CSVYLGDRVSYTF. CDR3 sequence (DNA): TGCAGCGTTTATTTAGGGGACAGGGTTAGCTACACCTTC.

This chain uses TRBV6-2 or TRBV6-3 with TRBJ2-1; D may be TRBD1 (6 bases). Per germline, CDR1 MNHEY and CDR2 SVGEGT. Trimming stripped 2 bases from V and 0 bases from J, with 17 bases between. This CDR3 has 18 amino acids. CDR3 in amino acids: CASSYPSWTASSYNEQFF. The CDR3 DNA sequence: TGTGCCAGCAGTTACCCTTCCTGGACAGCGAGCTCCTACAATGAGCAGTTCTTC.

The chain has TRBV7-2 and TRBJ2-1, with TRBD2 matching 14 bases. The CDR3 spans 16 residues. V lost 5 bases and J lost 7; bases outside the gene matches: 7. Germline V lookup: CDR1 SGHTA, CDR2 FQGNSA. The CDR3 sequence: CASSGTGTSGGNEQFF. The CDR3 DNA follows: TGTGCCAGCAGCGGAACCGGGACTAGCGGGGGAAATGAGCAGTTCTTC. Using reference TRBV7-2 and TRBJ2-1 for the parts outside the CDR3, the full variable domain is GAGVSQSPSNKVTEKGKDVELRCDPISGHTALYWYRQSLGQGLEFLIYFQGNSAPDKSGLPSDRFSAERTGGSVSTLTIQRTQQEDSAVYLCASSGTGTSGGNEQFFGPGTRLTVL.

The chain is built from TRBV9 and TRBJ1-5; D not resolved. The V and J ends lost 4 bases and 5 bases respectively, with 16 bases between them. Germline-derived CDR1 and CDR2 are SGDLS and YYNGEE. The length of the CDR3 is 15 residues. CDR3 sequence reads: CASSPSPLEDQPQHF. CDR3 DNA: TGTGCCAGCAGCCCCAGTCCTCTGGAAGATCAGCCCCAGCATTTT.

This clone has only a few counts. The chain couples TRBV18 to TRBJ2-5; the match to TRBD2 covers 8 bases. CDR1 is KGHSH, CDR2 LQKENI, per germline. The V segment lost 0 bases and the J segment 5 bases; nucleotides outside the gene matches: 11. The CDR3 contains 17 residues. The CDR3 region has the DNA TGTGCCAGCTCACCACCTTCCTCCGGGACTAGTGGGGAGACCCAGTACTTC. Residues: CASSPPSSGTSGETQYF. Full variable domain (rest looked up from reference TRBV18 and TRBJ2-5): NAGVMQNPRHLVRRRGQEARLRCSPMKGHSHVYWYRQLPEEGLKFMVYLQKENIIDESGMPKERFSAEFPKEGPSILRIQQVVRGDSAAYFCASSPPSSGTSGETQYFGPGTRLLVL.

This chain connects TRBV2 to TRBJ2-2; D is undetermined. Trimming took 10 bases from V and 1 from J, leaving 13 bases between them. Looked up from germline, CDR1 is SNHLY and CDR2 is FYNNEI. The CDR3 runs 14 residues. The DNA of the CDR3 is TGTGCCACTCGTAAAGGCGGGAACACCGGGGAGCTGTTTTTT. Residues: CATRKGGNTGELFF. Full variable domain (outside the CDR3, taken from reference TRBV2 and TRBJ2-2): EPEVTQTPSHQVTQMGQEVILRCVPISNHLYFYWYRQILGQKVEFLVSFYNNEISEKSEIFDDQFSVERPDGSNFTLKIRSTKLEDSAMYFCATRKGGNTGELFFGEGSRLTVL.

This rearrangement joins TRBV10-1 to TRBJ2-4; unclear D gene. The V gene lost 0 bases and the J gene lost 0 bases, with 3 bases spanning the gap. The CDR3 runs 14 residues. Germline CDR1 reads WNHNN; CDR2 reads SYGVQD (reference sequence). The CDR3 loop is CASSESVAKNIQYF. The CDR3 DNA is TGCGCCAGCAGTGAGTCAGTAGCCAAAAACATTCAGTACTTC.

The genes are TRBV21-1 and TRBJ2-1; the D call of TRBD2 is as the table states it, not checked on the DNA. TRBV21-1 is shown as a pseudogene. The CDR3 sequence is 17 residues long. CDR3 nucleotide sequence: TGTGCCAGCAGCAAAGGGCAGGTACGACGGGATTACAATGAGCAGTTCTTC. This sequence encodes CASSKGQVRRDYNEQFF.

Only a few counts were recorded for this clone. The sample contains more than one DNA sequence encoding this CDR3. The V and J genes are TRBV5-1 and TRBJ1-4; 7 nucleotides match TRBD1. V shed 4 bases and J 4 bases; nucleotides not matched to a gene: 4. There are 14 residues in the CDR3. Germline values: CDR1 SGHRS, CDR2 YFSETQ. CDR3 region: CASSPRDSNEKLFF. The CDR3 nucleotides are TGCGCCAGCAGCCCCCGGGACAGTAATGAAAAACTGTTTTTT. The whole variable domain, remainder taken from reference TRBV5-1 and TRBJ1-4, is KAGVTQTPRYLIKTRGQQVTLSCSPISGHRSVSWYQQTPGQGLQFLFEYFSETQRNKGNFPGRFSGRQFSNSRSEMNVSTLELGDSALYLCASSPRDSNEKLFFGSGTQLSVL.

This chain connects TRBV7-8 to TRBJ2-3; unclear D gene. CDR1 is SGHVS, CDR2 FQNEAQ, per germline. Deletions cut 5 bases from V and 6 bases from J, with 12 bases between. This CDR3 comprises 13 residues. The CDR3 reads CASSRSRVDTQYF. In nucleotides, the CDR3 is TGTGCCAGCAGCCGGTCCCGTGTTGATACGCAGTATTTT.

The chain links TRBV12-3 or TRBV12-4 to TRBJ1-3, with D unresolved. V was pared by 6 bases and J by 0 bases, with 6 bases between. The CDR3 has 13 amino acids. CDR3 in amino acids: CASRVYSGNTIYF. CDR3 DNA: TGTGCCAGCAGAGTATACTCTGGAAACACCATATATTTT.

This clone has only a few counts. The chain employs TRBV5-1 and TRBJ2-5; D not resolved. The germline V gene has CDR1 SGHRS and CDR2 YFSETQ. V shed 4 bases and J shed 0 bases, with 16 bases lying between them. The CDR3 consists of 16 residues. The CDR3 DNA is TGCGCCAGCAGCCCGACTTTTTTTTCCTACCAAGAGACCCAGTACTTC. Amino acid sequence: CASSPTFFSYQETQYF. Based on the CDR3 plus reference TRBV5-1 and TRBJ2-5, the full variable domain is KAGVTQTPRYLIKTRGQQVTLSCSPISGHRSVSWYQQTPGQGLQFLFEYFSETQRNKGNFPGRFSGRQFSNSRSEMNVSTLELGDSALYLCASSPTFFSYQETQYFGPGTRLLVL.

The chain has TRBV6-6 and TRBJ2-7, with 7 bases matching TRBD1. CDR1 is MNHNY, CDR2 SVGAGI, per germline (reference sequence). CDR3 size: 13 residues. V shed 6 bases and J 3 bases; nucleotides not matched to a gene: 5. In DNA form, the CDR3 reads TGTGCCAGCAGGATCCGGGACAGCTACGAGCAGTACTTC. This encodes CASRIRDSYEQYF.

The chain links TRBV5-1 to TRBJ2-2; D is uncertain. CDR1 and CDR2 (germline): SGHRS, YFSETQ. The CDR3 extends over 14 amino acids. Trimming took 2 bases from V and 6 from J, leaving 11 bases between them. CDR3 in amino acids: CASSFSQKSGELFF. CDR3 bases: TGCGCCAGCAGCTTTAGTCAGAAGTCCGGGGAGCTGTTTTTT.

The chain combines TRBV6-1 with TRBJ1-5; TRBD1 agrees at 9 bases. The J segment lost 4 bases and the V segment lost 1 base, leaving 2 bases of the junction unmatched. CDR1 is MNHNS and CDR2 is SASEGT in the germline V gene. This CDR3 is 15 amino acids long. CDR3 coding DNA: TGTGCCAGCAGTGAAGTCGGGACAGGGAATCAGCCCCAGCATTTT. Protein product: CASSEVGTGNQPQHF.

The J gene is TRBJ2-7, the V gene TRBV5-1; 8 positions match TRBD1. The germline gives CDR1 SGHRS, CDR2 YFSETQ. This CDR3 is built from 16 residues. V gave up 5 bases and J gave up 3 bases; unmatched junction bases: 13. The CDR3: CASSRAKSTGDYEQYF. CDR3 DNA sequence: TGCGCCAGCAGTCGCGCGAAATCGACAGGGGACTACGAGCAGTACTTC.

The chain links TRBV10-3 to TRBJ2-3; maybe TRBD2 (6 bases). Deletions cut 11 bases from V and 0 bases from J, with 15 bases between. CDR1 ENHRY and CDR2 SYGVKD come from the germline V gene. The CDR3 extends over 14 amino acids. CDR3 bases: TGTGCCTCCACGTTGGCGGGAAGCACAGATACGCAGTATTTT. It encodes CASTLAGSTDTQYF.